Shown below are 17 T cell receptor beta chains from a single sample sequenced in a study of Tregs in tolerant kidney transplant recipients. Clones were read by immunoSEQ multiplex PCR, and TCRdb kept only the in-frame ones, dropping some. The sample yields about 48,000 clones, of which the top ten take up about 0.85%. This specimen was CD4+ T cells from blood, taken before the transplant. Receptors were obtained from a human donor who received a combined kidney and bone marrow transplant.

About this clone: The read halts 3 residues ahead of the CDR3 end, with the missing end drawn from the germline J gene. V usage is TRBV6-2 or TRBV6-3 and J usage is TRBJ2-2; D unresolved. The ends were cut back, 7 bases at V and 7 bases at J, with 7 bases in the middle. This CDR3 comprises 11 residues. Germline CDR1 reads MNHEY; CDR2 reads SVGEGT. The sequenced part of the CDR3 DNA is TGTGCCAGCACCCAACACGGGGAG. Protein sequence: CASTQHGE. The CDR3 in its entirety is CASTQHGELFF.

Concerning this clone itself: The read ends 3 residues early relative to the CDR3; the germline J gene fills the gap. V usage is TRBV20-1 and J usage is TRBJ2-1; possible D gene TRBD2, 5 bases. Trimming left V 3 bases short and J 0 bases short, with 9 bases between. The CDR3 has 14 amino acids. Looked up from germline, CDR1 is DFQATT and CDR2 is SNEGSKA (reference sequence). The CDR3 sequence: CSASRLASYNEQFF. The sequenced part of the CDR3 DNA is TGCAGTGCTAGTAGGCTAGCCTCCTACAATGAG.

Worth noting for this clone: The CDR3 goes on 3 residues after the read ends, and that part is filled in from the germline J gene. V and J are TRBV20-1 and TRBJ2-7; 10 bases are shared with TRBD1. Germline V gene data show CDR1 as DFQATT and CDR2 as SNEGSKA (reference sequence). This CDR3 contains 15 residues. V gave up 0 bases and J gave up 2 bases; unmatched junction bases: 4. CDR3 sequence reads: CSAREPGQGTYEQYF. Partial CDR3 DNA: TGCAGTGCTAGAGAACCGGGACAGGGGACCTACGAG.

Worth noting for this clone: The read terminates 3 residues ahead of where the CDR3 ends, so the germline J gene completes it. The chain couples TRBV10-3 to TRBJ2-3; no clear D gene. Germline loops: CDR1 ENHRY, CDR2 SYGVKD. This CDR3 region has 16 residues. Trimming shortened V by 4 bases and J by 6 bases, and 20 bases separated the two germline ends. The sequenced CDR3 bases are TGTGCCATCAGTGTAGCTACCGCACTTGGGTCCGATACG. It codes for CAISVATALGSDT. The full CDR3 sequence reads CAISVATALGSDTQYF.

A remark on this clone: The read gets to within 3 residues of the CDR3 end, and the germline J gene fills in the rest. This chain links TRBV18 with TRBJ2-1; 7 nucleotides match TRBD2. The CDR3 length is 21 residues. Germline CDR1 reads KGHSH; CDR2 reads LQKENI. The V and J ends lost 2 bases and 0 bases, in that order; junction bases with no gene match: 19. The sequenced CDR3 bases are TGTGCCAGCTCACCAACGGGATCCTGGCCCAGGCGGGAGAGCTCCTACAATGAG. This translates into CASSPTGSWPRRESSYNE. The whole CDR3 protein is CASSPTGSWPRRESSYNEQFF.

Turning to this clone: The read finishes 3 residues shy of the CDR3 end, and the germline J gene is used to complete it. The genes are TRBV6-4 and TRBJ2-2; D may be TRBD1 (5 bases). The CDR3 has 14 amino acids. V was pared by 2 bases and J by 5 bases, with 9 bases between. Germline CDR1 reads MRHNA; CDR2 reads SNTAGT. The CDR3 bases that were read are TGTGCCAGCAGTGACGAGGCAGGGACCGGGGAG. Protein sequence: CASSDEAGTGE. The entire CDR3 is CASSDEAGTGELFF.

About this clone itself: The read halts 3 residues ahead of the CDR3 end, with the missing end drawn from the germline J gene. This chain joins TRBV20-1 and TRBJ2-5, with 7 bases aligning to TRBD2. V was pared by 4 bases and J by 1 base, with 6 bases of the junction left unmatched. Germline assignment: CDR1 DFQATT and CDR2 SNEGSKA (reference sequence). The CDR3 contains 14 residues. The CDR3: CSAKKASGQETQYF. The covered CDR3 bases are TGCAGTGCTAAAAAGGCTAGCGGCCAAGAGACC.

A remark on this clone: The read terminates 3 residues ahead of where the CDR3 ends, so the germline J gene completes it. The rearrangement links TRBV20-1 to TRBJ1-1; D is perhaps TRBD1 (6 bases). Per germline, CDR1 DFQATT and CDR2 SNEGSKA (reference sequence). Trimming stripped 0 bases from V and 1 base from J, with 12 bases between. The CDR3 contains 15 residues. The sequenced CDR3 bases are TGCAGTGCTAGAGATCTCCACAGGGAGAACACTGAA. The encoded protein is CSARDLHRENTE. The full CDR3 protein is CSARDLHRENTEAFF.

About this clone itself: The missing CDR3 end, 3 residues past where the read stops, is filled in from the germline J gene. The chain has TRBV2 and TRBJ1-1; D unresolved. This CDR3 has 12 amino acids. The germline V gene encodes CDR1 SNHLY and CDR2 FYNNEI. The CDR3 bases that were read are TGTGCCAGCAGTGAAAGGGCAATTAAA. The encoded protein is CASSERAIK. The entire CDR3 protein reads CASSERAIKAFF. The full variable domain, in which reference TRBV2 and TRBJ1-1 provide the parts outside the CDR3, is EPEVTQTPSHQVTQMGQEVILRCVPISNHLYFYWYRQILGQKVEFLVSFYNNEISEKSEIFDDQFSVERPDGSNFTLKIRSTKLEDSAMYFCASSERAIKAFFGQGTRLTVV.

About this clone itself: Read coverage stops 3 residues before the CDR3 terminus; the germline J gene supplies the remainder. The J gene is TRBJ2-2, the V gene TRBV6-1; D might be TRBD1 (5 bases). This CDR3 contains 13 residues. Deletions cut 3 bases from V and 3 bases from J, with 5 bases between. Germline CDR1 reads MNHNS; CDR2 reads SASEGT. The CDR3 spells CASSDRDTGELFF. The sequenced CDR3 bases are TGTGCCAGCAGTGACAGGGACACCGGGGAG.

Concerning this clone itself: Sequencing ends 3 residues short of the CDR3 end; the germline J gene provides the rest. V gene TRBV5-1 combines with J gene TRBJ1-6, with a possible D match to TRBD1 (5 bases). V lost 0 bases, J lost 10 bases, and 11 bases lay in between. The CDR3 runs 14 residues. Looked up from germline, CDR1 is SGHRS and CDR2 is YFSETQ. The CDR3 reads CASSLAGKGSPLHF. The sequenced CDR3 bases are TGCGCCAGCAGCTTGGCAGGGAAGGGATCACCC.

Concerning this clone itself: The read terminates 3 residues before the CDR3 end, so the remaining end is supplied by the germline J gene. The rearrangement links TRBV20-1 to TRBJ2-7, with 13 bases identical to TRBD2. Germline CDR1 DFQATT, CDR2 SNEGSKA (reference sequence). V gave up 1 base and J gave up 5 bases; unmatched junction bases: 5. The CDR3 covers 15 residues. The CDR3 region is CSARAGLAGVDEQYF. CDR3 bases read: TGCAGTGCTAGAGCAGGACTAGCGGGAGTCGACGAG.

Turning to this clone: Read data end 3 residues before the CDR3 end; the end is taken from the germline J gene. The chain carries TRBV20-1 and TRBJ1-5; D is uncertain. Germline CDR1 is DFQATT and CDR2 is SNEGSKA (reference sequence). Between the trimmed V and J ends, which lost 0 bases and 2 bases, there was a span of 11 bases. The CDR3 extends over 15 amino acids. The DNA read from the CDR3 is TGCAGTGCTAGAGATCAGGAGTTGGGCAATCAGCCC. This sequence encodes CSARDQELGNQP. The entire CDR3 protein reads CSARDQELGNQPQHF.

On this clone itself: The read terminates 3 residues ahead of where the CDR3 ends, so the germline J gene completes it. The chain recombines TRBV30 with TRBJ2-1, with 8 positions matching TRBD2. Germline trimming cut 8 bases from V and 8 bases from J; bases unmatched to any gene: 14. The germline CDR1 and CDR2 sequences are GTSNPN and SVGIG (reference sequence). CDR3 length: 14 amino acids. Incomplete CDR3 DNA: TGTGCCGGATCTTCCTGGACTAGCCCTCATGAG. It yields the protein CAGSSWTSPHE. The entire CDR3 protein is CAGSSWTSPHEQFF.

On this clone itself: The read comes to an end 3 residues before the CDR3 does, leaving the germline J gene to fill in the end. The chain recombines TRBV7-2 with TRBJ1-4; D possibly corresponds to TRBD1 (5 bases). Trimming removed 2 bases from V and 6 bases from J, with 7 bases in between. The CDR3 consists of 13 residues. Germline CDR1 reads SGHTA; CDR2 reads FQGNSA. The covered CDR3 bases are TGTGCCAGCAGCTTATTCAGGGATGAAAAA. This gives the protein CASSLFRDEK. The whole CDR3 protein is CASSLFRDEKLFF.

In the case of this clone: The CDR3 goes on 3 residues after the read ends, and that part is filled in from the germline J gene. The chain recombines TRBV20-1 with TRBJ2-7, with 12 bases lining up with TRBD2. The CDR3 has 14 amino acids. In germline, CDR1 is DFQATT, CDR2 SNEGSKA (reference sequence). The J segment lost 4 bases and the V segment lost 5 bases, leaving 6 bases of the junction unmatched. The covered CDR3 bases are TGCAGTGCTCAGACTAGCGGGAGCGGGTACGAG. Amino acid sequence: CSAQTSGSGYE. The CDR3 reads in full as CSAQTSGSGYEQYF.

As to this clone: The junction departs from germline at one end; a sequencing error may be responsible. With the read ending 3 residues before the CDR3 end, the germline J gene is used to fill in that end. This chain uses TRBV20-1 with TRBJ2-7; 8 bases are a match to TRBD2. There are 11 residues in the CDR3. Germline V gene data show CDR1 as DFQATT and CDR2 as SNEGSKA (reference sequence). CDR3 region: CAGGSSYEQYF. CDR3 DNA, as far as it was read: TGTGCGGGAGGTTCCTCCTACGAG.